Shown below are 16 T cell receptor beta chains from a single sample sequenced in a study of T cells in localized non-small cell lung cancer. The table came from immunoSEQ multiplex PCR; TCRdb's copy has only in-frame clones and leaves some out. Found here are 65,000 to 80,000 clones, 84% of them singletons; the top ten hold about 1.5%. Sequenced here: peripheral blood, sampled before any cancer treatment. The receptors were sampled from an older female donor with stage I lung adenocarcinoma.

This clone was seen a single time. V is TRBV12-5 and J is TRBJ2-7, with D possibly being TRBD2 (8 bases). CDR3 length: 16 residues. Per the germline V gene, CDR1 is LGHNT and CDR2 is FRNRAP. V was shortened by 4 bases and J by 0 bases, with 16 bases between the two germline ends. In DNA form, the CDR3 reads TGTGCTAGTGGTTCTCATAGCGGGGACAGCTCCTACGAGCAGTACTTC. Its translation is CASGSHSGDSSYEQYF.

The sample holds a few counts of this clone. The V gene is TRBV5-6, the J gene TRBJ2-7, with 10 nucleotides matching TRBD2. The CDR3 length is 16 residues. V was pared by 0 bases and J by 3 bases, with 6 bases of the junction left unmatched. Germline CDR1 SGHDT, CDR2 YYEEEE. The chain's CDR3 is CASSLVTSGTYYEQYF. DNA of the CDR3: TGTGCCAGCAGCTTGGTAACTAGCGGGACTTACTACGAGCAGTACTTC. The variable domain in full, with the rest retrieved from reference TRBV5-6 and TRBJ2-7, is DAGVTQSPTHLIKTRGQQVTLRCSPKSGHDTVSWYQQALGQGPQFIFQYYEEEERQRGNFPDRFSGHQFPNYSSELNVNALLLGDSALYLCASSLVTSGTYYEQYFGPGTRLTVT.

This chain joins TRBV7-2 and TRBJ2-7, with 7 bases fitting TRBD2. Looked up from germline, CDR1 is SGHTA and CDR2 is FQGNSA. V dropped 4 bases and J dropped 2; count of bases not matched to a gene: 5. The CDR3 has 14 residues. CDR3 nucleotide sequence: TGTGCCAGCAGCTCTAGCGGCCGGACCTACGAGCAGTACTTC. Translated, it gives CASSSSGRTYEQYF. Looking up the rest from reference TRBV7-2 and TRBJ2-7 gives the full variable domain: GAGVSQSPSNKVTEKGKDVELRCDPISGHTALYWYRQSLGQGLEFLIYFQGNSAPDKSGLPSDRFSAERTGGSVSTLTIQRTQQEDSAVYLCASSSSGRTYEQYFGPGTRLTVT.

The chain links TRBV27 to TRBJ2-5; D may be TRBD1 or TRBD2 (5 bases each). This CDR3 spans 16 amino acids. Per germline, CDR1 MNHEY and CDR2 SMNVEV (reference sequence). V lost 3 bases and J 5 bases, leaving 19 bases between the germline ends. CDR3 region: CASSFFGPGGGETQYF. DNA of the CDR3: TGTGCCAGCAGTTTTTTTGGGCCTGGGGGTGGTGAGACCCAGTACTTC.

CDR3 residues: CASSTRDEQYF. Here the CDR3 DNA reads TGTGCCAGCAGTACAAGGGACGAGCAGTACTTC. The J gene is TRBJ2-7, the V gene TRBV6-6; D gene unclear. Germline CDR1 and CDR2: MNHNY and SVGAGI (reference sequence). This CDR3 region has 11 residues. V lost 5 bases and J lost 5, with 7 bases in between.

The chain combines TRBV29-1 with TRBJ2-3; 10 bases are a match to TRBD2. Germline V gives CDR1 SQVTM, CDR2 ANQGSEA. This CDR3 is built from 14 residues. The V gene end was trimmed by 4 bases and the J gene end by 1 base; junction bases not matched to a gene: 2. The chain's CDR3 is CSVGGTSGTDTQYF. The CDR3, as DNA: TGCAGCGTTGGGGGGACTAGCGGCACAGATACGCAGTATTTT.

The chain recombines TRBV7-8 with TRBJ1-3; no definite D call. CDR3 size: 17 residues. Germline values: CDR1 SGHVS, CDR2 FQNEAQ. Between the trimmed V and J ends, which lost 5 bases and 0 bases, there was a span of 17 bases. The CDR3 nucleotides read TGTGCCAGCAGCACAAGGACGGACTCCAACTCTGGAAACACCATATATTTT. Encoded protein: CASSTRTDSNSGNTIYF.

The rearrangement links TRBV10-3 to TRBJ2-2; 8 nucleotides agree with TRBD2. Looked up from germline, CDR1 is ENHRY and CDR2 is SYGVKD. This CDR3 region has 17 residues. V lost 0 bases to trimming and J lost 3 bases; unmatched junction nucleotides: 6. The CDR3 sequence: CAISESDSGVYTGELFF. In DNA, the CDR3 is TGTGCCATCAGTGAGTCGGATAGCGGGGTATACACCGGGGAGCTGTTTTTT.

This chain links TRBV27 with TRBJ2-7; D is undetermined. This CDR3 is built from 10 residues. Between the trimmed V and J ends, which lost 8 bases and 4 bases, there was a span of 6 bases. Per the germline V gene, CDR1 is MNHEY and CDR2 is SMNVEV (reference sequence). CDR3 coding DNA: TGTGCCAGCGGGGTTTACGAGCAGTACTTC. Translation: CASGVYEQYF.

In this sample, this clone turned up a few times. The J gene is TRBJ2-1, the V gene TRBV2; 8 positions match TRBD1. This CDR3 has 15 amino acids. Germline-derived CDR1 and CDR2 are SNHLY and FYNNEI. J lost 3 bases, V lost 7 bases, and 8 bases had no gene match. In DNA form, the CDR3 reads TGTGCCAGCATCCTGGACAGGGAAGGCTACAATGAGCAGTTCTTC. Translation: CASILDREGYNEQFF.

The chain has TRBV11-2 and TRBJ1-1, with D hard to call. The CDR3 totals 16 residues. Germline loops: CDR1 SGHAT, CDR2 FQNNGV. Deletions cut 5 bases from V and 3 bases from J, with 19 bases between. The CDR3 protein is CASSPFPPPGYTEAFF. CDR3 nucleotide sequence: TGTGCCAGCAGCCCATTCCCCCCGCCGGGATACACTGAAGCTTTCTTT.

The chain recombines TRBV6-4 with TRBJ2-1; no clear D. The V gene lost 3 bases and the J gene lost 0 bases, with 9 bases spanning the gap. The CDR3 is 15 residues long. From germline, CDR1 is MRHNA and CDR2 SNTAGT. The CDR3 is CASSESPDSYNEQFF. CDR3 nucleotide sequence: TGTGCCAGCAGTGAAAGTCCGGACTCCTACAATGAGCAGTTCTTC.

V gene TRBV2 combines with J gene TRBJ2-1; 14 bases agree with TRBD2. The CDR3 spans 19 residues. After removal of 5 bases from V and 9 bases from J, the junction contained 18 bases not matched to a gene. Germline CDR1 SNHLY, CDR2 FYNNEI. Here the CDR3 DNA reads TGTGCCAGCAGTCCTTATGGGACTAGCGGGGGCCGGCTAAGTAGTGAGCAGTTCTTC. It is translated as CASSPYGTSGGRLSSEQFF.

The chain uses TRBV28 and TRBJ1-4; unclear D gene. The CDR3 length is 14 residues. Germline CDR1 reads MDHEN; CDR2 reads SYDVKM. V shed 3 bases and J shed 5 bases, with 10 bases lying between them. The CDR3 DNA reads TGTGCCAGCAGTTTGACGGGCTTGAATGAAAAACTGTTTTTT. Its translation is CASSLTGLNEKLFF.

The genes are TRBV29-1 and TRBJ2-3; a weak D match, TRBD1 (6 bases). This CDR3 has 14 residues. Trimming removed 8 bases from V and 0 bases from J, with 15 bases in between. The V gene's germline CDR1 is SQVTM and CDR2 ANQGSEA. The CDR3 sequence: CSSRGLVSTDTQYF. The CDR3 DNA reads TGCAGCTCGAGGGGGTTAGTTAGCACAGATACGCAGTATTTT.

The genes are TRBV7-9 and TRBJ2-5; 8 nucleotides align to TRBD1. J lost 4 bases, V lost 6 bases, and 7 bases had no gene match. Looked up from germline, CDR1 is SEHNR and CDR2 is FQNEAQ (reference sequence). This CDR3 region has 14 residues. The CDR3 region is CASSYGQGGETQYF. CDR3 nucleotide sequence: TGTGCCAGCAGTTACGGACAGGGTGGAGAGACCCAGTACTTC.